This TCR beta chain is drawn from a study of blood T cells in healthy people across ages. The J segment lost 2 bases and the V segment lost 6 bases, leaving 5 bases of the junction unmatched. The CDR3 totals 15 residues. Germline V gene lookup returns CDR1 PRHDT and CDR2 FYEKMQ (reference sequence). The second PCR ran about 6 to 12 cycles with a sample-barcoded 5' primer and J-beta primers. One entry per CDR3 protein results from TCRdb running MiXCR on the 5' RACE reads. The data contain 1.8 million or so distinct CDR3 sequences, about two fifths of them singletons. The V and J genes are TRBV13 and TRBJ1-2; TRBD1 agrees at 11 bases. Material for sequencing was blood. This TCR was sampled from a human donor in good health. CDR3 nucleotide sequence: TGTGCCAGCAGGGACAGGGGGCCCGACAACTATGGCTACACCTTC. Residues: CASRDRGPDNYGYTF.